A single sample gave rise to the 16 T cell receptor beta chains below, sequenced in a study of response to subunit inactivated influenza vaccine. TCRdb re-derived calls from the RT-PCR reads in MiXCR, one entry per CDR3 protein. The sample has 860,000 or so distinct CDR3 sequences; 21% are singletons. Sequenced here: PBMCs from blood, sampled 5 to 6 days after vaccination. The receptors derive from a man in his forties or fifties who received an inactivated influenza vaccine.

This clonotype appeared a few times. V gene TRBV9 combines with J gene TRBJ1-2; 10 bases align to TRBD1. CDR1 is SGDLS and CDR2 is YYNGEE in the germline V gene. The CDR3 length is 15 residues. V shed 3 bases, J shed 6 bases, and the junction held 8 bases outside the gene matches. CDR3 region: CASSGWDRGGNGYTF. The CDR3 coding sequence is TGTGCCAGCAGCGGCTGGGACAGGGGAGGAAATGGCTACACCTTC.

This clonotype has more than one count but fewer than ten. The gene calls are TRBV12-3 or TRBV12-4 and TRBJ2-7; 7 bases align to TRBD2. The CDR3 consists of 14 residues. V lost 2 bases, J lost 3 bases, and 4 bases stayed unmatched. Written as DNA, the CDR3 is TGTGCCAGCAGTTTACGGGGGGTACTCTACGAGCAGTACTTC. Its translation: CASSLRGVLYEQYF.

The chain links TRBV6-2 or TRBV6-3 to TRBJ2-7, with unresolved D. This CDR3 comprises 11 residues. Per germline, CDR1 MNHEY and CDR2 SVGEGT. Trimming shortened V by 5 bases and J by 11 bases, and 13 bases separated the two germline ends. CDR3: CASSGYELKYF. Written as DNA, the CDR3 is TGTGCCAGCAGTGGGTACGAACTGAAGTACTTC.

The rearrangement links TRBV27 to TRBJ2-7; 8 bases map to TRBD1. The CDR3 is 12 residues long. Per germline, CDR1 MNHEY and CDR2 SMNVEV (reference sequence). The V and J ends lost 6 bases and 3 bases, in that order; junction bases with no gene match: 1. Here the CDR3 reads CASRTGVYEQYF. CDR3 nucleotides: TGTGCCAGCAGGACAGGGGTCTACGAGCAGTACTTC.

V is TRBV29-1 and J is TRBJ1-2; TRBD1 aligns across 8 bases. Germline V gene data show CDR1 as SQVTM and CDR2 as ANQGSEA. J lost 5 bases, V lost 6 bases, and 14 bases had no gene match. The CDR3 sequence is 15 residues long. CDR3 sequence reads: CSVARRDRFEYGYTF. The DNA of the CDR3 is TGCAGCGTCGCACGCCGGGACAGGTTTGAGTATGGCTACACCTTC.

The chain recombines TRBV10-3 with TRBJ2-1, with 9 bases aligning to TRBD2. V shed 0 bases and J 6 bases; nucleotides not matched to a gene: 6. The CDR3 consists of 16 residues. CDR1 is ENHRY and CDR2 is SYGVKD in the germline V gene. The CDR3 sequence: CAISESEGTSSNEQFF. The DNA of the CDR3 is TGTGCCATCAGTGAGTCGGAGGGGACTAGCTCCAATGAGCAGTTCTTC.

This clonotype was seen a handful of times. The rearrangement uses TRBV5-5 and TRBJ2-1; 13 nucleotides line up with TRBD2. The CDR3 covers 16 residues. V was clipped by 6 bases and J by 6 bases; unmatched bases: 9. Germline CDR1 is SGHKS and CDR2 is YYEKEE (reference sequence). CDR3 sequence reads: CASTPLRTSGSNEQFF. In DNA, the CDR3 is TGTGCCAGCACCCCCCTCCGGACTAGCGGGAGCAATGAGCAGTTCTTC.

This clonotype has a handful of counts. The J gene is TRBJ1-6, the V gene TRBV12-3 or TRBV12-4; 7 bases are a match to TRBD1. V was pared by 4 bases and J by 11 bases, with 8 bases of the junction left unmatched. This CDR3 is built from 14 residues. CDR3 in DNA: TGTGCCAGCAGTTACGGACAGGAATTTGCACCCCTCCACTTT. It yields the protein CASSYGQEFAPLHF.

The DNA of the CDR3 is TGTGCCAGCAGTATACCTCTTGGCGGGGGGAACACCGGGGAGCTGTTTTTT. Amino acid sequence: CASSIPLGGGNTGELFF. The chain recombines TRBV4-2 with TRBJ2-2; 7 nucleotides match TRBD2. The CDR3 has 17 amino acids. Germline assignment: CDR1 LGHNA and CDR2 YNFKEQ. Trimming took 6 bases from V and 1 from J; bases not matched to a gene: 11.

Only a few counts were recorded for this clonotype. The chain joins TRBV20-1 to TRBJ2-7; D is uncertain. The germline CDR1 and CDR2 sequences are DFQATT and SNEGSKA (reference sequence). Deletions cut 6 bases from V and 3 bases from J, with 15 bases between. CDR3 length: 13 amino acids. The CDR3: CSATEAGRYEQYF. CDR3 in DNA: TGCAGTGCCACAGAGGCAGGCCGCTACGAGCAGTACTTC.

This clonotype was detected only a few times. The chain recombines TRBV5-6 with TRBJ1-5; maybe TRBD1 (6 bases). Trimming took 0 bases from V and 5 from J, leaving 12 bases between them. The V gene's germline CDR1 is SGHDT and CDR2 YYEEEE. The CDR3 contains 15 residues. CDR3 loop: CASSLAIQGDQPQHF. In DNA form, the CDR3 reads TGTGCCAGCAGCTTGGCAATACAGGGCGATCAGCCCCAGCATTTT.

V and J are TRBV9 and TRBJ2-7; 10 bases fit TRBD1. With 4 bases clipped from V and 5 bases from J, the junction kept 6 bases outside the gene matches. CDR1 is SGDLS, CDR2 YYNGEE, per germline. The CDR3 is 14 residues long. The CDR3 loop reads CASSTRDRGHEQYF. The DNA of the CDR3 is TGTGCCAGCAGCACCCGGGACAGGGGCCACGAGCAGTACTTC.

This clonotype has ten or more counts. V and J are TRBV5-1 and TRBJ1-2; the D gene is possibly TRBD1 (6 bases). V lost 4 bases and J lost 6, with 16 bases in between. CDR1 is SGHRS and CDR2 is YFSETQ in the germline V gene. The CDR3 spans 14 residues. The DNA for the CDR3 is TGCGCCAGCAGCCCAGGGGCAATGTGGGATGGCTACACCTTC. Protein: CASSPGAMWDGYTF. The full variable domain, its missing parts supplied by reference TRBV5-1 and TRBJ1-2, is KAGVTQTPRYLIKTRGQQVTLSCSPISGHRSVSWYQQTPGQGLQFLFEYFSETQRNKGNFPGRFSGRQFSNSRSEMNVSTLELGDSALYLCASSPGAMWDGYTFGSGTRLTVV.

The rearrangement uses TRBV28 and TRBJ2-3; 8 nucleotides agree with TRBD1. The CDR3 runs 15 residues. Germline V gene lookup returns CDR1 MDHEN and CDR2 SYDVKM. Germline trimming cut 5 bases from V and 5 bases from J; bases unmatched to any gene: 9. DNA of the CDR3: TGTGCCAGCAGTGAGGACAGGGTGCAAGAAGATACGCAGTATTTT. Its protein product is CASSEDRVQEDTQYF.

The chain couples TRBV7-2 to TRBJ2-1; D possibly corresponds to TRBD2 (5 bases). V lost 4 bases and J lost 5, with 9 bases in between. The CDR3 runs to 13 residues. CDR1 SGHTA and CDR2 FQGNSA come from the germline V gene. The CDR3 loop reads CASSSTRDNEQFF. Written as DNA, the CDR3 is TGTGCCAGCAGCTCCACTAGGGACAATGAGCAGTTCTTC. The full variable domain, in which reference TRBV7-2 and TRBJ2-1 provide the parts outside the CDR3, is GAGVSQSPSNKVTEKGKDVELRCDPISGHTALYWYRQSLGQGLEFLIYFQGNSAPDKSGLPSDRFSAERTGGSVSTLTIQRTQQEDSAVYLCASSSTRDNEQFFGPGTRLTVL.

This clonotype came up a few times. The chain combines TRBV25-1 with TRBJ2-7, with D perhaps assigned TRBD1 or TRBD2 (5 bases each). The ends were cut back, 8 bases at V and 7 bases at J, with 12 bases in the middle. This CDR3 is 11 amino acids long. CDR1 and CDR2 (germline): MGHDK, SYGVNS. The CDR3 DNA is TGTGCCAGCGATGGCGAGGGGGAGCAGTACTTC. This translates into CASDGEGEQYF.